This TCR beta chain derives from a study of cytomegalovirus exposure and HLA in healthy donors. Germline trimming cut 4 bases from V and 2 bases from J; bases unmatched to any gene: 8. In germline, CDR1 is WNHNN, CDR2 SYGVQD (reference sequence). The CDR3 is made up of 16 amino acids. The PCR employed 60 Vbeta primers together with 13 Jbeta primers. Repertoires were generated with immunoSEQ multiplex PCR, while TCRdb's copy carries only in-frame clones and drops some. The sample lists 150,000 to 200,000 clones, 82% occurring once. The receptor was isolated from a girl aged 2 to 9 in good health and CMV-seropositive. The sample comprised PBMCs. The gene calls are TRBV10-1 and TRBJ2-1, with TRBD2 identical over 7 bases. The CDR3 region has the DNA TGCGCCAGCAGTGCGGGGACTACGGGACCCTACAATGAGCAGTTCTTC. Its translation is CASSAGTTGPYNEQFF.